Listed below are T cell receptor beta chains from one sample, sequenced in a study of resident and recirculating memory T cells in vitiligo. Sequenced by immunoSEQ multiplex PCR; TCRdb stores in-frame clones only, minus some. The sample yields about 42,000 clones, around 90% seen once. The material sequenced was blood. These receptors were collected from a male donor with vitiligo. The CDR3 runs from the conserved cysteine through the conserved F or W. A D gene is named only where the DNA matches it firmly. A row's size may be missing; if present it is once, few, many or a size class.

few	TRBV19	14	TRBJ1-5	TRBD1	CASRAAQGAQPQHF	TGTGCCAGTAGGGCGGCGCAGGGGGCCCAGCCCCAGCATTTT
-	TRBV6-5	12	TRBJ2-2	-	CASSSHTGELFF	TGTGCCAGCAGTTCTCACACCGGGGAGCTGTTTTTT
medium-sized	TRBV10-3	13	TRBJ2-7	-	CAIGAGSIYEQYF	TGTGCCATCGGGGCAGGGTCCATCTACGAGCAGTACTTC
once	TRBV27	15	TRBJ2-6	-	CASNHRASEANVLTF	TGTGCCAGCAACCACAGGGCCTCTGAGGCCAACGTCCTGACTTTC
-	TRBV7-3	13	TRBJ2-1	-	CASSPDHPGYQFF	TGTGCCAGCAGCCCAGACCATCCGGGATATCAGTTCTTC
-	TRBV7-8	15	TRBJ1-3	-	CASSSYDRTGNTIYF	TGTGCCAGCAGCTCGTACGACAGAACTGGAAACACCATATATTTT
-	TRBV5-6	12	TRBJ2-7	TRBD1	CASSFRLDRTNF	TGTGCCAGCAGCTTCCGACTGGACAGGACGAACTTC
once	TRBV6-1	14	TRBJ1-1	-	CASSATFMNTEAFF	TGTGCCAGCAGTGCCACATTCATGAACACTGAAGCTTTCTTT
-	TRBV7-3	14	TRBJ2-1	TRBD1	CASSPGQGGNEQFF	TGTGCCAGCAGCCCGGGACAGGGAGGCAATGAGCAGTTCTTC
-	TRBV4-2	15	TRBJ2-1	-	CASSPGRDWANEQFF	TGTGCCAGCAGCCCCGGACGGGATTGGGCAAATGAGCAGTTCTTC
-	TRBV9	13	TRBJ1-1	-	CASSAADLAEAFF	TGTGCCAGCAGCGCTGCGGATCTAGCTGAAGCTTTCTTT
-	TRBV30	15	TRBJ1-2	-	CAWSHPWTPNYGYTF	TGTGCCTGGAGTCATCCGTGGACACCTAACTATGGCTACACCTTC
-	TRBV7-2	15	TRBJ1-1	-	CASSLGSVMNTEAFF	TGTGCCAGCAGCTTAGGCAGCGTGATGAACACTGAAGCTTTCTTT
-	TRBV18	11	TRBJ1-2	-	CASSTAGGYTF	TGTGCCAGCTCAACCGCGGGGGGCTACACCTTC
-	TRBV18	13	TRBJ1-5	-	CASSRDTNQPQHF	TGTGCCAGCTCCCGGGACACCAATCAGCCCCAGCATTTT